This TCR beta chain was found in a study of blood T cell repertoires in COVID-19 (dated by TCRdb to 2020 to 2021). In terms of the full investigation: Samples covering the acute and convalescent phases of COVID-19 were provided by collaborators in the United States, Italy and Spain. The repertoires were released in a freely available public database intended as a resource for research on the immune response to SARS-CoV-2. The samples were drawn from the first 160 participants of the ongoing ImmuneRACE study and from 1,254 subjects provided by 6 global collaborators. The material from the prospective study consisted of cDNA or gDNA derived from T cells, B-cell-depleted T cells, or PBMCs. Where available, HLA class I and class II types were taken from metadata supplied by the sample provider and were not determined by assay-based typing. A de-identified subject ID, COVID-19 status, age in years and sex were almost always included in the sample metadata. Deeply sampled blood TCRbeta repertoires from subjects exposed to, actively infected with, or recovered from COVID-19 were included in the dataset. Overall results and qualifications from the work: The amount of clinical and demographic metadata varied by source and participant and was provided uncurated.

TCRbeta CDR3 regions were amplified from genomic DNA using the immunoSEQ Assay, a bias-controlled multiplex PCR. The authors' analysis ran thus. Nucleated cell counts per sample were estimated from amplification of reference gene primers within the assay. To quantify the absolute abundance of each unique TCRbeta CDR3 rearrangement, sequence reads were collapsed and filtered. Productive Simpson clonality was computed per sample as the square root of Simpson's diversity index over productive rearrangements. Drawn from immuneACCESS, this table holds only the in-frame rearrangements with V and J called that TCRdb kept. Clones are partly lost; checked studies trace under half to an unresolved V gene and leave the rest unexplained. The V and J calls and clone size come from that table; D and trimming were worked out from the DNA. For this sample the table gives hundreds of thousands of clones, of which about 93% were detected only once. Approximately 3.5% of the sample is taken by the ten largest.

Worth noting for this clone: Which antigen it targets is not known. No base qualities exist here, and no much larger clone lies one base off it.

A second Seattle source provided samples from volunteer blood donors who had recovered from COVID-19. Each collaborating institution followed its own protocols to collect whole blood in K2EDTA tubes. For TCRbeta analysis, collaborators shipped samples as frozen whole blood, isolated PBMCs, or DNA extracted from either of those sample types. CDR1 and CDR2 (SQVTM, ANQGSEA) derive from the germline V gene. Cut back by 6 bases and 0 bases, the V and J ends lie 15 bases apart. Its CDR3 holds 15 amino acids, cysteine through phenylalanine. Only the CDR3 part of the read is kept: 45 bases, read in frame from the first base.

Here the chain combines TRBV29-1 and TRBJ2-1; the D segment could be TRBD2, given 5 matching bases. The sequenced sample consisted of peripheral blood. The receptor was isolated from a woman aged 18-29 years who had recovered from COVID-19. The CDR3 region reads CSVRTRARSYNEQFF. The DNA sequence is given as TGCAGCGTAAGGACTCGCGCCCGCTCCTACAATGAGCAGTTCTTC.